This T cell receptor beta chain was sequenced for a study of blood T cell repertoires in COVID-19. Study-level information: Donors in the United States, Italy and Spain gave samples during acute or convalescent COVID-19. The cDNA or gDNA used as material had been derived from T cells, B-cell-depleted T cells, or PBMCs.

Germline V lookup: CDR1 LNHDA, CDR2 SQIVND (reference sequence). The CDR3 has 11 amino acids. V lost 8 bases and J 5 bases, leaving 9 bases between the germline ends. Profiled with immunoSEQ multiplex PCR; TCRdb holds only in-frame clones, not every one. The sample contains around 65,000 clones, roughly 81% of which appear only once. Sequenced sample: peripheral blood. This clonotype was sampled from an elderly man with acute or convalescent COVID-19. The chain combines TRBV19 with TRBJ1-2; D may be TRBD1 (6 bases). This chain's CDR3 is CASSDRYGYTF. CDR3 coding DNA: TGTGCCAGTTCGGACAGATATGGCTACACCTTC.